This TCR beta chain was captured by sequencing in a study of beta chain features in type 1 diabetes. As regards this clone: Its antigen is unknown.

V was cut by 4 bases and J by 2 bases, with 15 bases left in between. The CDR3 has 15 amino acids. In germline, CDR1 is SGHTA, CDR2 FQGNSA. All of the isolated RNA was reverse transcribed, so expressed TCRB transcripts were sequenced. The method was immunoSEQ multiplex PCR; TCRdb's version includes in-frame clones alone and lacks a portion of them. The sample records fewer than 300,000 clones, roughly 21% being singletons. Study outcomes and limitations: The study found moderately but significantly shorter TCRB CDR3s in all four CD4+ subsets of Type 1 diabetes patients.

Material for sequencing was naive CD4+ T cells from blood. The chain carries TRBV7-2 and TRBJ2-7; tentative D call: TRBD2 (6 bases). This receptor was taken from a woman between 35 and 50 years old with type 1 diabetes. The CDR3 reads CASSSTRTKTYEQYF. The DNA for the CDR3 is TGTGCCAGCAGCTCGACTCGGACTAAAACCTACGAGCAGTACTTC.